This paragraph covers one TCR beta chain sequence. Its antigen is unknown. Base qualities are not recorded, but no much larger clone differs from it by a single base. V gives up 1 base and J gives up 6 bases, and the segment between their germline ends measures 10 bases. The CDR3 contains 15 residues, cysteine and phenylalanine counted. The kept DNA is CDR3 alone, 45 bases in frame from the first base. CDR1 MNHNS and CDR2 SASEGT were looked up in the germline V gene. These data come from a study of blood T cell dynamics during melanoma immunotherapy (dated by TCRdb to 2020 to 2022). Describing the broader study: Patients with metastatic melanoma were treated with first-line pembrolizumab or nivolumab plus ipilimumab as standard of care in the United Kingdom. To find early correlates of response, peripheral T cell receptor repertoires were profiled in metastatic melanoma patients before and after one cycle of checkpoint inhibitor therapy. Consecutive patients formed a training cohort, and a further independent group of patients from the same centre was pooled into an external validation set. Paper-wide results and their limitations: The study was unable to establish whether the T cell clones driving the repertoire changes were melanoma-specific or instead reflected general immune activation. The relatively small sample size was recognized as a factor that could limit how well the results generalize. Of the sorted CD8+ subsets, TIE cells had both the highest clonality and the greatest similarity to cfDNA CDR3 sequences, which suggests active turnover converging on dominant clones.

For each sorted CD8+ T cell subset, the entire amount of extracted DNA was loaded into the assay. Following the manufacturer instructions, the immunoSEQ TCRb Assay kit was used to amplify TCR beta CDR3 sequences from genomic DNA. The KAPA Library Quantification Kit for Illumina platforms was used to quantify pooled libraries by qPCR. Sequencing of the pooled libraries was done on an Illumina NextSeq 500, with clustering at about 0.55-1.2 pM. The authors' analysis ran thus. The TCR data were analyzed using immunoSEQ ANALYZER and the R LymphoSeq package. A rearrangement efficiency score was calculated as productive divided by the sum of productive and non-productive CDR3 sequences. Clonality was assessed using the Gini coefficient and diversity using the Renyi index at alpha=1, with pairwise comparisons between timepoints within each patient. In LymphoSeq, clonal relatedness was computed using an edit distance of 3, and repertoire similarity was computed using the Bhattacharyya coefficient. Linear discriminant analysis on week-3 changes in clonality and diversity was built with the R MASS and caret packages to classify response. Sourced from immuneACCESS, this table was stored by TCRdb with only in-frame sequences that have V and J called. A share of the clones is absent; for the studies checked, an unresolved V gene accounts for under half, and the remainder has no known explanation. That table gives V, J and clone size, and the DNA gave D and trimming. The sample table records around 930 clones; around 70% of these occur just once. 30% to 40% of the sample goes to the ten largest clones.

The label giving this sample's time point can be read as: week 3, after first cycle of checkpoint inhibitor. Immune-effector (TIE) cells were defined as memory T cells with a CD3+ CD4- CD8+ CD45RA- CD45RO-high CD27- CCR7- phenotype. Blood was sampled before treatment (T0) and at week 3 (W3), after the first cycle of checkpoint blockade. Except for a couple of patients with rapid clinical progression, response was assessed 12 weeks after the first infusion by RECIST 1.1; disease control meant complete response, partial response or stable disease. Any patient who had received prior systemic cancer treatment, was on concomitant immunosuppressant therapy or had synchronous other active malignancies was excluded. Sorted CD8+ memory and naive T cell subsets were sequenced at T0 and W3 from six patients, three progressing and three with disease control. Lymphoprep and SepMate tubes were used to isolate PBMC from blood, and red cell lysis was then performed. DNA from PBMC and sorted T cell subsets was extracted with QIAamp DNA Blood Mini kits. Before DNA extraction, CD8+ T cell subsets were live-sorted on a FACSAria III cytometer and then frozen. Fresh PBMC for flow cytometry were held at 4°C in PBS with approximately 2.2% fetal bovine serum and analyzed within 25 hours.

In this chain, TRBV6-1 is recombined with TRBJ1-6; no confident D gene assignment can be made. The specimen comprised CD8+ T cells from blood, sampled from a patient treated with checkpoint blockade. The sample's cell subset or site label, in plain terms: immune-effector CD8+ memory T cells, CD45RO-high CCR7- CD27-. The TCR comes from a human donor with melanoma. Here is the DNA: TGTGCCAGCAGTGAAGGGAGAGGTTCTAATTCACCCCTCCACTTT. This gives the protein CASSEGRGSNSPLHF.